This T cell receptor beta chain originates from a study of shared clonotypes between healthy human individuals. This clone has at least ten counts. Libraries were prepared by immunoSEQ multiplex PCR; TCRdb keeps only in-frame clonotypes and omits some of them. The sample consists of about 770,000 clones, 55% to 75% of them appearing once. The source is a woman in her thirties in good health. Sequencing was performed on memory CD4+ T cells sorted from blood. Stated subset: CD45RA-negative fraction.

The CDR3 loop reads CASSPLDSESANYGYTF. CDR3 coding DNA: TGTGCCAGCAGTCCTCTTGACAGTGAGTCGGCTAACTATGGCTACACCTTC. The rearrangement uses TRBV28 and TRBJ1-2; D is possibly TRBD1 (5 bases). This CDR3 is built from 17 residues. Trimming cost V 5 bases and J 0 bases, with 19 bases left between them. From germline, CDR1 is MDHEN and CDR2 SYDVKM.